The entry that follows covers one TCR beta chain sequence. The antigen is not known. CDR3 length equals 17 residues. V lost 5 bases and J lost 4, with 21 bases in between. Per germline, CDR1 SGHAT and CDR2 FQNNGV. The data originate from a study of human T cells and chemical hapten exposure. The wider study: TCR yields differed between samples (mainly from small differences in pooled library volume). Study findings and constraints: Significantly more large CDR3 similarity clusters were formed by expanded TCRs than by controls.

Described time point: patch test 1, 2 weeks after DPC sensitization. The sample's treatment: therapeutic diphenylcyclopropenone sensitization with weekly scalp DPC. In the study's own analysis: Samples contained a median of 95,638 TCRs, with a range of about 23,224 to 700,000. TCRdb recomputed calls from the RACE reads with MiXCR, one row per CDR3 protein. The V and J calls were not made by the authors but by TCRdb's processing. Seen here are approximately 110,000 distinct CDR3 sequences, approximately 10% observed once, and the top ten hold 3.5%. The clonotype was recovered from a woman in her forties with alopecia areata. Some clones in this sample may be carry-over from other donors' samples. V and J are TRBV11-2 and TRBJ1-3, with no clear D. The source was whole blood, collected in connection with sensitization to the hapten diphenylcyclopropenone (DPC). CDR3 loop: CASSPSTLTTSGNTIYF. For the CDR3, the DNA is TGTGCCAGCAGCCCGAGCACCCTTACGACCTCCGGAAACACCATATATTTT.